Listed below are T cell receptor beta chains from one sample, sequenced in a study of control samples from healthy donors and cancer patients. The table came from immunoSEQ multiplex PCR; TCRdb's copy has only in-frame clones and leaves some out. The table includes around 70,000 clones, about 94% detected once. The source material was blood. These receptors were collected from a woman aged 25 to 45 in good health. CDR3s include the opening cysteine and the closing phenylalanine or tryptophan. D genes are given only for firm matches. The listing skips clone size in some rows; elsewhere it reads once, few, many or a size class.

>TRBJ1-4|TRBV7-9|-|TRBD1
CASSVGQGNEKLFF
TGTGCCAGCAGCGTTGGACAGGGGAATGAAAAACTGTTTTTT
>TRBJ1-3|TRBV19|-|-
CASILRESGNTIYF
TGTGCCAGTATCTTACGGGAGTCCGGAAACACCATATATTTT
>TRBJ1-5|TRBV2|-|TRBD1
CASRGTALNQPQHF
TGTGCCAGCCGAGGGACAGCCCTCAATCAGCCCCAGCATTTT
>TRBJ2-3|TRBV12-3/TRBV12-4|-|-
CASSDQGDTQYF
TGTGCCAGCAGTGACCAAGGCGATACGCAGTATTTT
>TRBJ1-1|TRBV7-3|once|-
CASSEGRNTEAFF
TGTGCCAGCAGCGAGGGCAGAAACACTGAAGCTTTCTTT
>TRBJ2-5|TRBV3-1/TRBV3-2|-|TRBD2
CASSLYSGGLQETQYF
TGTGCCAGCAGCCTCTATAGCGGGGGGTTACAAGAGACCCAGTACTTC
>TRBJ1-4|TRBV5-5|-|-
CASSLAYEEKLFF
TGTGCCAGCAGCTTGGCCTACGAGGAAAAACTGTTTTTT
>TRBJ1-1|TRBV2|-|TRBD1
CASSGTGGFTEAFF
TGTGCCAGCAGTGGGACAGGGGGCTTCACTGAAGCTTTCTTT
>TRBJ2-5|TRBV10-1|-|TRBD2
CASSEIRGLQETQYF
TGCGCCAGCAGTGAGATTCGGGGACTACAAGAGACCCAGTACTTC
>TRBJ2-3|TRBV29-1|-|-
CSVDTDTQYF
TGCAGCGTTGATACAGATACGCAGTATTTT
>TRBJ2-5|TRBV7-6|-|TRBD1
CASSPGTGQETQYF
TGTGCCAGCAGCCCGGGGACAGGCCAAGAGACCCAGTACTTC
>TRBJ1-1|TRBV19|-|-
CASSIAPGLTEAFF
TGTGCCAGTAGTATAGCCCCGGGTCTCACTGAAGCTTTCTTT
>TRBJ2-1|TRBV29-1|once|-
CSVAPGHEQFF
TGCAGCGTTGCTCCGGGACATGAGCAGTTCTTC
>TRBJ1-3|TRBV3-1/TRBV3-2|-|-
CASSSRGGNTIYF
TGTGCCAGCAGCTCAAGAGGAGGAAACACCATATATTTT
>TRBJ2-5|TRBV5-1|-|TRBD1
CASSLEGAARETQYF
TGCGCCAGCAGCTTGGAGGGGGCGGCTCGAGAGACCCAGTACTTC
>TRBJ2-5|TRBV6-5|-|-
CASGGLRETQYF
TGTGCCAGCGGGGGACTGAGAGAGACCCAGTACTTC